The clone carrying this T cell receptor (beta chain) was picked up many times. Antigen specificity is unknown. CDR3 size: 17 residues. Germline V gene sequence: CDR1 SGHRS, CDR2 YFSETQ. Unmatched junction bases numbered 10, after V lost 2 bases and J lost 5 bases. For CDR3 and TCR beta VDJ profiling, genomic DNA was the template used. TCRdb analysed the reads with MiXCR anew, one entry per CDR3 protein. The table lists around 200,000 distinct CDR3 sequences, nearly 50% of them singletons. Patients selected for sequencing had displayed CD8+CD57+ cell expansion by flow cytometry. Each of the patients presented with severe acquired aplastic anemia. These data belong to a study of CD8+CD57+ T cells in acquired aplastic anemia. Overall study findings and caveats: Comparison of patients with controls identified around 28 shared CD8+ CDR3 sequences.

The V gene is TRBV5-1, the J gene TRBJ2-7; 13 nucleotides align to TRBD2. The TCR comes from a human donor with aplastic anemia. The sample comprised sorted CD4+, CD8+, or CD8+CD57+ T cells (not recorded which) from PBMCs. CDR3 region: CASSFGTFGLAGDEQYF. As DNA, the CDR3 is TGCGCCAGCAGCTTTGGTACCTTCGGACTAGCGGGGGACGAGCAGTACTTC.